This passage covers 9 T cell receptor beta chains from one sample sequenced in a study of PD-1 blockade in classical Hodgkin lymphoma. Libraries were prepared by immunoSEQ multiplex PCR; TCRdb keeps only in-frame clonotypes and omits some of them. Of tens of thousands of clones listed, 75% to 90% are singletons. Each patient's relapse followed autologous stem cell transplantation, and brentuximab vedotin exposure varied. The input for sequencing was peripheral blood mononuclear cells (PBMCs), taken at baseline. These receptors all come from a human donor with classical Hodgkin lymphoma.

This chain joins TRBV4-1 and TRBJ2-7; D uncertain. Deletions cut 4 bases from V and 1 base from J, with 14 bases between. The CDR3 contains 15 residues. Germline V gives CDR1 MGHRA, CDR2 YSYEKL. In nucleotides, the CDR3 is TGCGCCAGCAGCCGCCTCGCGTCTAGTTCCTACGAGCAGTACTTC. It is translated as CASSRLASSSYEQYF.

The gene calls are TRBV21-1 and TRBJ1-3; the D segment call TRBD1 is taken from the table without a DNA check. TRBV21-1 is noted as a pseudogene. The CDR3 runs to 16 residues. The CDR3 here is CASSNMFPGHGNTIYF. CDR3 nucleotides: TGTGCCAGCAGCAATATGTTTCCAGGGCATGGAAACACCATATATTTT.

The chain employs TRBV23-1 and TRBJ1-2; D is unresolved. TRBV23-1 is marked as an open reading frame, function uncertain. V dropped 0 bases and J dropped 2 bases, with 19 bases sitting between them. The CDR3 covers 18 residues. CDR3 sequence: CASSQSGRHDPDNYGYTF. In DNA form, the CDR3 reads TGCGCCAGCAGTCAATCGGGGAGACACGACCCGGACAACTATGGCTACACCTTC.

This clone showed up just a few times. This chain connects TRBV5-6 to TRBJ1-1; D is undetermined. Trimming took 7 bases from V and 2 from J, leaving 12 bases between them. The CDR3 extends over 13 amino acids. Per the germline V gene, CDR1 is SGHDT and CDR2 is YYEEEE. This CDR3 is CASGEILNTEAFF. DNA of the CDR3: TGTGCCAGCGGGGAAATCCTCAACACTGAAGCTTTCTTT. Full variable domain (rest looked up from reference TRBV5-6 and TRBJ1-1): DAGVTQSPTHLIKTRGQQVTLRCSPKSGHDTVSWYQQALGQGPQFIFQYYEEEERQRGNFPDRFSGHQFPNYSSELNVNALLLGDSALYLCASGEILNTEAFFGQGTRLTVV.

The chain employs TRBV12-5 and TRBJ2-1; 9 bases match TRBD2. With 3 bases clipped from V and 8 bases from J, the junction kept 8 bases outside the gene matches. The CDR3 spans 15 residues. The V gene's germline CDR1 is LGHNT and CDR2 FRNRAP. The DNA of the CDR3 is TGTGCTAGTGGTTTAGCGGGGGGCCTTAGGGATGAGCAGTTCTTC. Its translation is CASGLAGGLRDEQFF. Full variable domain (remainder filled in from reference TRBV12-5 and TRBJ2-1): DARVTQTPRHKVTEMGQEVTMRCQPILGHNTVFWYRQTMMQGLELLAYFRNRAPLDDSGMPKDRFSAEMPDATLATLKIQPSEPRDSAVYFCASGLAGGLRDEQFFGPGTRLTVL.

The chain links TRBV5-4 to TRBJ2-6; D may be TRBD1 (7 bases). The CDR3 runs 18 residues. Germline V gene data show CDR1 as SGHNT and CDR2 as YYREEE (reference sequence). V dropped 3 bases and J dropped 0 bases, with 16 bases sitting between them. CDR3 coding DNA: TGTGCCAGCAGCTCGCGGGACAGTTTCTACTCTGGGGCCAACGTCCTGACTTTC. Protein: CASSSRDSFYSGANVLTF.

This rearrangement joins TRBV5-6 to TRBJ1-5; 7 nucleotides match TRBD1. CDR1 and CDR2 (germline): SGHDT, YYEEEE. V shed 4 bases and J 1 base; nucleotides not matched to a gene: 8. The CDR3 spans 16 residues. As DNA, the CDR3 is TGTGCCAGCAGCCGTTCGGGACAGTGGAGCAATCAGCCCCAGCATTTT. Translation gives CASSRSGQWSNQPQHF. The full variable domain, completed using reference TRBV5-6 and TRBJ1-5, is DAGVTQSPTHLIKTRGQQVTLRCSPKSGHDTVSWYQQALGQGPQFIFQYYEEEERQRGNFPDRFSGHQFPNYSSELNVNALLLGDSALYLCASSRSGQWSNQPQHFGDGTRLSIL.

The rearrangement uses TRBV5-5 and TRBJ1-4, with a tentative D call TRBD1 (5 bases). The CDR3 sequence is 17 residues long. Trimming stripped 0 bases from V and 5 bases from J, with 17 bases between. Germline CDR1 is SGHKS and CDR2 is YYEKEE (reference sequence). The CDR3 sequence: CASSLDRLGRKNEKLFF. The CDR3 DNA reads as TGTGCCAGCAGCTTGGATCGATTGGGACGGAAAAATGAAAAACTGTTTTTT.

The V call is TRBV2, the J call TRBJ1-5; weak D call: TRBD1 (5 bases). V lost 8 bases and J lost 5, with 22 bases in between. Germline V CDR1 and CDR2: SNHLY, FYNNEI. The CDR3 length is 16 residues. CDR3 loop: CASCEKGPGLDQPQHF. The CDR3 coding sequence is TGTGCCAGCTGCGAAAAGGGGCCAGGGCTAGATCAGCCCCAGCATTTT. The whole variable domain, remainder taken from reference TRBV2 and TRBJ1-5, is EPEVTQTPSHQVTQMGQEVILRCVPISNHLYFYWYRQILGQKVEFLVSFYNNEISEKSEIFDDQFSVERPDGSNFTLKIRSTKLEDSAMYFCASCEKGPGLDQPQHFGDGTRLSIL.